The following is a T cell receptor (beta chain) sequence with its context. This clonotype has only a few counts. Its recognized antigen is unknown. No much larger clone is present one base from it, and per-base qualities are unavailable. This entry is derived from a study of patients and donors after allogeneic stem cell transplantation (TCRdb year 2020). According to the germline V gene (reference sequence), CDR1 reads LGHDT and CDR2 reads YNNKEL. Trimming removed 4 bases from V and 7 bases from J; the gene matches leave 6 bases unexplained. There are 13 amino acids in the CDR3, from cysteine to phenylalanine inclusive. Only the CDR3 portion is preserved as DNA: 39 bases, with reading frame beginning at the first base. Receptors were amplified or captured by RT-PCR. This sample was sequenced with a NextSeq 550. TCRdb cleaned the public reads at Q25 with fastp, built clones with MiXCR and kept in-frame beta chains. Rows with one shared CDR3 protein collapse into an entry with the most common genes and DNA. A total of fewer than 200,000 distinct CDR3 sequences appear in this sample, approximately 28% of them only once. The ten biggest clones cover approximately 3.5% of the sample.

The source of this sequence is a human donor who was either an allogeneic HSCT recipient or a stem cell or donor lymphocyte infusion donor (not recorded which). It is not recorded whose cells these are; they may come from a transplant donor. The rearranged chain carries TRBV3-1 and TRBJ2-7, with TRBD1 identical over 8 junction bases. Source material: blood, either unsorted or a sorted T cell fraction (not recorded which). Here is the DNA: TGTGCCAGCAGCCCGCTGACAGGGGAGGAGCAGTACTTC. It translates to CASSPLTGEEQYF.